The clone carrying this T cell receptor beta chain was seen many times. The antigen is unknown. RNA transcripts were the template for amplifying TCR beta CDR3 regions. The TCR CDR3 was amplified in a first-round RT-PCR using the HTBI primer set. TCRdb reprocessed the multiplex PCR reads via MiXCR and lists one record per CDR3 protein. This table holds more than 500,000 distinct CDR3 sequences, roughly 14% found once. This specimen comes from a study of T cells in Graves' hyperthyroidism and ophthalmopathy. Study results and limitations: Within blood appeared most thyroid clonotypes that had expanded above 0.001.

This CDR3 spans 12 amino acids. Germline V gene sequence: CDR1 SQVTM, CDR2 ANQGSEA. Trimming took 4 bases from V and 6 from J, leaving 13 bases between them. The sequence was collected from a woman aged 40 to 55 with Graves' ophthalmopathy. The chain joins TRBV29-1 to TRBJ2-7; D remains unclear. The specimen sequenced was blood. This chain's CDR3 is CSVVASVAEQYF. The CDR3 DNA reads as TGCAGCGTTGTCGCTAGTGTGGCCGAGCAGTACTTC.